The sequence of this T cell receptor (beta chain) was determined in a study of blood T cells in healthy people across ages. This CDR3 has 15 residues. V shed 4 bases and J 5 bases; nucleotides not matched to a gene: 10. Germline V CDR1 and CDR2: LGHNA, YNFKEQ. This clonotype was counted ten times or more. Through a sample-barcoded 5' primer and a J-beta primer mix, a second PCR was run for about 6 to 11 cycles. TCRdb reprocessed the 5' RACE reads via MiXCR and lists one record per CDR3 protein. Here the sample spans 730,000 or so distinct CDR3 sequences, 40% to 45% being singletons. Sequencing was carried out using blood. The TCR was taken from a woman between 55 and 75 years old in good health. The chain joins TRBV4-2 to TRBJ2-7; 8 bases are shared with TRBD2. The CDR3 region is CASSRRAGDFDEQYF. The CDR3 coding sequence is TGTGCCAGCAGCCGACGAGCGGGAGACTTCGACGAGCAGTACTTC.